One T cell receptor (beta chain) is described in this entry. Sequencing was done on patients that had shown CD8+CD57+ cell expansion by flow cytometry. The data stem from a study of CD8+CD57+ T cells in acquired aplastic anemia. V was clipped by 5 bases and J by 0 bases, with 4 bases between them. In germline, CDR1 is SGHNT, CDR2 YYREEE (reference sequence). This CDR3 is built from 12 residues. The TCR beta profiling, which covered VDJ combination and CDR3 sequence, was carried out using genomic DNA as the template. TCRdb redid the calling of the reads with MiXCR, one entry per CDR3 protein. In the table there are about 160,000 distinct CDR3 sequences, about 64% of which are singletons.

The clonotype was recovered from a human donor with aplastic anemia. The chain combines TRBV5-4 with TRBJ2-3; D is ambiguous. Material: sorted CD4+, CD8+, or CD8+CD57+ T cells (not recorded which) from PBMCs. CDR3 bases: TGTGCCAGCAGGGCTAGCACAGATACGCAGTATTTT. Amino acids: CASRASTDTQYF. The variable domain in full, with the rest retrieved from reference TRBV5-4 and TRBJ2-3, is ETGVTQSPTHLIKTRGQQVTLRCSSQSGHNTVSWYQQALGQGPQFIFQYYREEENGRGNFPPRFSGLQFPNYSSELNVNALELDDSALYLCASRASTDTQYFGPGTRLTVL.